The 17 T cell receptor beta chains given below trace back to one sample, sequenced in a study of blood T cell repertoires in COVID-19. Data came from immunoSEQ multiplex PCR; TCRdb stores just in-frame clones and leaves some out. The data contain some 180,000 clones, 80% to 85% of them singletons. The specimen sequenced was peripheral blood. These receptor sequences come from a middle-aged woman with COVID-19, enrolled during active disease.

The chain is built from TRBV18 and TRBJ2-7; 7 nucleotides line up with TRBD1. V lost 3 bases to trimming and J lost 5 bases; unmatched junction nucleotides: 4. This CDR3 spans 13 amino acids. Germline V lookup: CDR1 KGHSH, CDR2 LQKENI. For the CDR3, the DNA is TGTGCCAGCTCACCTGGGACAGATGACGAGCAGTACTTC. Its translation: CASSPGTDDEQYF. The whole variable domain, filled in from reference TRBV18 and TRBJ2-7, reads NAGVMQNPRHLVRRRGQEARLRCSPMKGHSHVYWYRQLPEEGLKFMVYLQKENIIDESGMPKERFSAEFPKEGPSILRIQQVVRGDSAAYFCASSPGTDDEQYFGPGTRLTVT.

The chain is built from TRBV9 and TRBJ2-1, with D perhaps TRBD2 (5 bases). This CDR3 is 14 amino acids long. The V gene lost 0 bases and the J gene lost 7 bases, with 11 bases spanning the gap. CDR1 and CDR2 (germline): SGDLS, YYNGEE. DNA of the CDR3: TGTGCCAGCAGCGTAGGAGGGCCGAGGAATGAGCAGTTCTTC. Its protein product is CASSVGGPRNEQFF.

The chain carries TRBV5-1 and TRBJ2-1, with no clear D. The V and J ends lost 4 bases and 4 bases respectively, with 9 bases between them. CDR3 length: 13 residues. The germline CDR1 and CDR2 sequences are SGHRS and YFSETQ. CDR3 nucleotides: TGCGCCAGCAGCCCCGGTAGATACAATGAGCAGTTCTTC. It translates to CASSPGRYNEQFF.

The rearrangement joins TRBV5-5 to TRBJ2-1, with a possible D match to TRBD1 (5 bases). V was cut by 3 bases and J by 7 bases, with 8 bases left in between. Germline CDR1 is SGHKS and CDR2 is YYEKEE (reference sequence). The CDR3 is made up of 12 amino acids. Written as DNA, the CDR3 is TGTGCCAGCAGCTGGGGCACGAATGAGCAGTTCTTC. Residues: CASSWGTNEQFF. The full variable domain, completed using reference TRBV5-5 and TRBJ2-1, is DAGVTQSPTHLIKTRGQQVTLRCSPISGHKSVSWYQQVLGQGPQFIFQYYEKEERGRGNFPDRFSARQFPNYSSELNVNALLLGDSALYLCASSWGTNEQFFGPGTRLTVL.

The rearrangement uses TRBV2 and TRBJ1-3, with D perhaps TRBD1 (6 bases). In germline, CDR1 is SNHLY, CDR2 FYNNEI. The CDR3 totals 17 residues. Deletions cut 4 bases from V and 0 bases from J, with 16 bases between. The CDR3 loop is CASSVPGQTFSGNTIYF. As DNA, the CDR3 is TGTGCCAGCAGTGTACCTGGACAGACATTCTCTGGAAACACCATATATTTT.

The chain has TRBV7-9 and TRBJ1-5; TRBD1 matches at 9 bases. V dropped 5 bases and J dropped 4; count of bases not matched to a gene: 6. Germline CDR1 reads SEHNR; CDR2 reads FQNEAQ (reference sequence). This CDR3 has 15 amino acids. CDR3 sequence reads: CASSPGTGRNQPQHF. CDR3 nucleotides: TGTGCCAGCAGCCCGGGGACAGGGAGGAATCAGCCCCAGCATTTT.

This rearrangement joins TRBV12-2 to TRBJ2-3; TRBD1 is the table's D call, not checked against the DNA. TRBV12-2 is a pseudogene segment. This CDR3 spans 15 amino acids. In DNA form, the CDR3 reads TGTGCAAGTCGCTTTCCCAGGGGTAGCACAGATACGCAGTATTTT. This translates into CASRFPRGSTDTQYF.

The rearrangement joins TRBV27 to TRBJ1-1; the D gene is possibly TRBD1 (6 bases). Trimming removed 0 bases from V and 0 bases from J, with 8 bases in between. The CDR3 extends over 15 amino acids. CDR1 is MNHEY and CDR2 is SMNVEV in the germline V gene (reference sequence). The CDR3 spells CASSLSGQMNTEAFF. CDR3 in DNA: TGTGCCAGCAGTTTATCGGGACAAATGAACACTGAAGCTTTCTTT.

CDR3 sequence reads: CASKLGGEAAYNEQFF. The DNA of the CDR3 is TGTGCCAGCAAACTGGGGGGGGAGGCCGCCTACAATGAGCAGTTCTTC. The chain is built from TRBV28 and TRBJ2-1, with 7 bases fitting TRBD2. V lost 7 bases and J lost 2; bases outside the gene matches: 11. Germline V gene sequence: CDR1 MDHEN, CDR2 SYDVKM. The CDR3 loop spans 16 amino acids.

CDR3 residues: CASSDYGTGYGTDTQYF. The CDR3 DNA follows: TGTGCCAGCAGTGATTATGGGACAGGGTATGGAACAGATACGCAGTATTTT. The V gene is TRBV6-1, the J gene TRBJ2-3; 9 bases match TRBD1. J gave up 3 bases and V 3 bases, and 10 bases lay outside the gene matches. The CDR3 has 17 amino acids. The V gene's germline CDR1 is MNHNS and CDR2 SASEGT.

Here the CDR3 DNA reads TGTGCCAGCAGTCCCCGACAGGGATACCAGCCCCAGCATTTT. This translates into CASSPRQGYQPQHF. V gene TRBV28 combines with J gene TRBJ1-5; 7 bases are shared with TRBD1. CDR3 length: 14 amino acids. CDR1 MDHEN and CDR2 SYDVKM come from the germline V gene. V trimming: 5 bases; J trimming: 7 bases; junction bases outside the gene matches: 8.

A few counts support this clone. The chain carries TRBV19 and TRBJ1-6; tentative D call: TRBD1 (6 bases). Trimming pared 7 bases from V and 11 bases from J, leaving 15 bases between. This CDR3 region has 13 residues. The germline gives CDR1 LNHDA, CDR2 SQIVND (reference sequence). Here the CDR3 reads CASKKRQDAPLHF. The DNA for the CDR3 is TGTGCCAGTAAAAAGAGACAGGACGCACCCCTCCACTTT.

This clone turned up a few times. The rearrangement links TRBV2 to TRBJ1-4, with TRBD1 as a possible D gene (6 bases). Germline V gene lookup returns CDR1 SNHLY and CDR2 FYNNEI. The CDR3 has 19 amino acids. V was trimmed by 9 bases and J by 0 bases, leaving 26 bases between them. CDR3 amino acids: CASHPQGQGSFATNEKLFF. The CDR3 bases are TGTGCCAGTCACCCCCAAGGGCAGGGGTCCTTTGCAACTAATGAAAAACTGTTTTTT.

V is TRBV5-6 and J is TRBJ1-1, with D uncertain. V dropped 4 bases and J dropped 3 bases, with 10 bases sitting between them. Germline V gives CDR1 SGHDT, CDR2 YYEEEE. This CDR3 has 13 amino acids. The CDR3 protein is CASSPTTDTEAFF. For the CDR3, the DNA is TGTGCCAGCAGCCCGACAACGGACACTGAAGCTTTCTTT.

This clone occurred a few times. The chain recombines TRBV7-9 with TRBJ2-1; 10 bases map to TRBD2. Germline values: CDR1 SEHNR, CDR2 FQNEAQ (reference sequence). This CDR3 has 17 amino acids. J was trimmed by 3 bases and V by 6 bases; bases with no gene match: 11. The CDR3 sequence: CASSTPRRTSGYNEQFF. CDR3 nucleotides: TGTGCCAGCAGTACTCCCCGCCGGACTAGCGGCTACAATGAGCAGTTCTTC. The variable domain in full, completed from reference TRBV7-9 and TRBJ2-1, reads DTGVSQNPRHKITKRGQNVTFRCDPISEHNRLYWYRQTLGQGPEFLTYFQNEAQLEKSRLLSDRFSAERPKGSFSTLEIQRTEQGDSAMYLCASSTPRRTSGYNEQFFGPGTRLTVL.

As regards this clone: Additional DNA sequences in this sample encode the identical CDR3. V gene TRBV15 combines with J gene TRBJ1-2; TRBD1 matches 10 bases. The trim removed 1 base at V and 7 bases at J, leaving 3 bases unmatched. CDR1 and CDR2 (germline): LNHNV, YYDKDF (reference sequence). The CDR3 loop spans 14 amino acids. The chain's CDR3 is CATSRGQGAGGYTF. The CDR3 DNA is TGTGCCACCAGCAGAGGACAGGGGGCGGGTGGCTACACCTTC.

The V gene is TRBV18, the J gene TRBJ1-2, with D possibly being TRBD1 (6 bases). There are 13 residues in the CDR3. Looked up from germline, CDR1 is KGHSH and CDR2 is LQKENI. Deletions cut 4 bases from V and 8 bases from J, with 14 bases between. CDR3 region: CASSLFQDSGYTF. CDR3 sequence (DNA): TGTGCCAGCTCACTATTCCAGGACAGCGGCTACACCTTC.